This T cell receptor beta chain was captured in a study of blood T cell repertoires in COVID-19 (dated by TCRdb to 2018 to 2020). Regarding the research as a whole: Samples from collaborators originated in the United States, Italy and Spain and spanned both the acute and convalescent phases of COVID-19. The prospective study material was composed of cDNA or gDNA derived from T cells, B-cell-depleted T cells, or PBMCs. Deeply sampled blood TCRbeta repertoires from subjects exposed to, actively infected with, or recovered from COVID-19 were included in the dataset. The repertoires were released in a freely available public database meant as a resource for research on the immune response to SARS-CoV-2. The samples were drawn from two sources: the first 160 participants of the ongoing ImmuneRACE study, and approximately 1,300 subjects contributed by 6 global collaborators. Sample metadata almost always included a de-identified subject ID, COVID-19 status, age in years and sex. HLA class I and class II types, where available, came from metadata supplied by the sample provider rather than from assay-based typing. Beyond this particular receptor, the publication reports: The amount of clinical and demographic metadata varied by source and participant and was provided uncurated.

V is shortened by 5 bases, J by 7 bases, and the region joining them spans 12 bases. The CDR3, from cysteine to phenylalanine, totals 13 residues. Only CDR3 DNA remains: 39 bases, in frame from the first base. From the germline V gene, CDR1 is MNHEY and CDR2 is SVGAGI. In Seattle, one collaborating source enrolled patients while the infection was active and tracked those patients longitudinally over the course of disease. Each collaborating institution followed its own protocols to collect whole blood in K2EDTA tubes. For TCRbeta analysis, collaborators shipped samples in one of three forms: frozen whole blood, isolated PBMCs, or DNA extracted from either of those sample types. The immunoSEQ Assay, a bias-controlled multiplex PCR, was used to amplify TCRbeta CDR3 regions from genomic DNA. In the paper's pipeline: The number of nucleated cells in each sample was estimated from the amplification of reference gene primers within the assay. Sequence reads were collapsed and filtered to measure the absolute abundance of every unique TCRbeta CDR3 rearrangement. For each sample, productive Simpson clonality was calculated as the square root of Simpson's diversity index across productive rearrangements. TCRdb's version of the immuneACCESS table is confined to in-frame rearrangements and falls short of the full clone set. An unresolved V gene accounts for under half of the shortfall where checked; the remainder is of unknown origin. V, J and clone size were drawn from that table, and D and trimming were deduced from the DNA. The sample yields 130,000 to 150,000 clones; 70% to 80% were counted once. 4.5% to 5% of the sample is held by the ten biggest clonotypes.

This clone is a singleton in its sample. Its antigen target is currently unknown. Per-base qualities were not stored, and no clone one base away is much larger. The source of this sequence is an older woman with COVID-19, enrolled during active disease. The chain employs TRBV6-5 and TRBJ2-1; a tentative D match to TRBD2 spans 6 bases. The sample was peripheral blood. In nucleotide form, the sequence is TGTGCCAGCAGTCCCTCGCGGGATAATGAGCAGTTCTTC. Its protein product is CASSPSRDNEQFF.